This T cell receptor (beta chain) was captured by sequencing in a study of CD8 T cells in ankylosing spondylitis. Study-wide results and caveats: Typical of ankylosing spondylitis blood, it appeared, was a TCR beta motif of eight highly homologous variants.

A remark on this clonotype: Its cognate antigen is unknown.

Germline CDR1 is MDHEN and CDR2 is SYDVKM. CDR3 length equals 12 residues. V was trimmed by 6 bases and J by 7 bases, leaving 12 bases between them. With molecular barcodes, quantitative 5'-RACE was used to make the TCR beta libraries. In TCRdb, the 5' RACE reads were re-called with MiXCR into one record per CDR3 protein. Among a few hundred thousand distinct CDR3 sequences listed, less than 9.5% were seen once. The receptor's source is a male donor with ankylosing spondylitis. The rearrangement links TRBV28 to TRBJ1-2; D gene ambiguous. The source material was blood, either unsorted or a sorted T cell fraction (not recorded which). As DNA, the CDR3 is TGTGCCAGCAGCTCCGAGGGAGCTGGCTACACCTTC. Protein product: CASSSEGAGYTF.